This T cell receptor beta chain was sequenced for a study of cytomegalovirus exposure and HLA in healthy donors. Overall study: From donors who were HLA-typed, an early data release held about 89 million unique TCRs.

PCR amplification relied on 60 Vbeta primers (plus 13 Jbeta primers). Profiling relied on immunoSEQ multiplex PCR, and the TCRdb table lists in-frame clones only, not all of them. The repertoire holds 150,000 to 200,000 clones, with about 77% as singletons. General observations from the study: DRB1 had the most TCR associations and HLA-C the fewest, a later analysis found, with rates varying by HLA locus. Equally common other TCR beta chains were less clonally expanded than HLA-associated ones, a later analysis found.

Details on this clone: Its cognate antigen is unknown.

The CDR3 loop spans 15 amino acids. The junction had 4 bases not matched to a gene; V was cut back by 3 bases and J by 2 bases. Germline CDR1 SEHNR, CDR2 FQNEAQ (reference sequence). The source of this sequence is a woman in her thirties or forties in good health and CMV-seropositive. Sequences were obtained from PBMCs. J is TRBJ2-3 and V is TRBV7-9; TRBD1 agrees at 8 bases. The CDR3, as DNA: TGTGCCAGCAGCTTCACAGGGGGATACACAGATACGCAGTATTTT. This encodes CASSFTGGYTDTQYF. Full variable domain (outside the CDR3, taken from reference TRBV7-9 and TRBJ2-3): DTGVSQNPRHKITKRGQNVTFRCDPISEHNRLYWYRQTLGQGPEFLTYFQNEAQLEKSRLLSDRFSAERPKGSFSTLEIQRTEQGDSAMYLCASSFTGGYTDTQYFGPGTRLTVL.